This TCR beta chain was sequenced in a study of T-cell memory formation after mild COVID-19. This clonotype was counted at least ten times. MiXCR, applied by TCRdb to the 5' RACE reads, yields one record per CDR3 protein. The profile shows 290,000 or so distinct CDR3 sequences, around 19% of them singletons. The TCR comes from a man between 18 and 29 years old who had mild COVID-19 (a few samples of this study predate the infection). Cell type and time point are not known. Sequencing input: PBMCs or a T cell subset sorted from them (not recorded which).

As DNA, the CDR3 is TGTGCCAGCAGCACATACAGGGCGAATGAGCAGTTCTTC. Translating gives CASSTYRANEQFF. The rearrangement links TRBV7-3 to TRBJ2-1; D may be TRBD1 (6 bases). The CDR3 contains 13 residues. Germline V gene sequence: CDR1 SGHTA, CDR2 FQGTGA. The V and J ends lost 5 bases and 7 bases respectively, with 12 bases between them. Full variable domain (rest looked up from reference TRBV7-3 and TRBJ2-1): GAGVSQTPSNKVTEKGKYVELRCDPISGHTALYWYRQSLGQGPEFLIYFQGTGAADDSGLPNDRFFAVRPEGSVSTLKIQRTERGDSAVYLCASSTYRANEQFFGPGTRLTVL.